The 13 T cell receptor beta chains presented below share a single source sample, sequenced in a study of blood T cell repertoires in COVID-19. Method: immunoSEQ multiplex PCR; TCRdb's copy keeps in-frame clones and lacks some. The table shows roughly 250,000 clones, with more than 70% occurring only once. Sequencing used PBMCs or T cells enriched from blood (not recorded which). These receptors were taken from a woman aged 45-65 years who had recovered from COVID-19.

V usage is TRBV7-9 and J usage is TRBJ2-3, with D tentatively TRBD2 (6 bases). Germline assignment: CDR1 SEHNR and CDR2 FQNEAQ (reference sequence). V gave up 5 bases and J gave up 0 bases, with 15 bases separating them. The CDR3 consists of 16 residues. The DNA for the CDR3 is TGTGCCAGCAGCCCGAAGGAGGGAAGTAGCACAGATACGCAGTATTTT. It encodes CASSPKEGSSTDTQYF.

The rearrangement joins TRBV5-1 to TRBJ1-2, with D unclear. Between the trimmed V and J ends, which lost 1 base and 4 bases, there was a span of 14 bases. The CDR3 sequence is 15 residues long. Germline-derived CDR1 and CDR2 are SGHRS and YFSETQ. The CDR3 region is CASSLRTIGSYGYTF. The CDR3 DNA sequence: TGCGCCAGCAGCTTGCGGACCATTGGGAGCTATGGCTACACCTTC. The full variable domain, with the rest looked up from reference TRBV5-1 and TRBJ1-2, is KAGVTQTPRYLIKTRGQQVTLSCSPISGHRSVSWYQQTPGQGLQFLFEYFSETQRNKGNFPGRFSGRQFSNSRSEMNVSTLELGDSALYLCASSLRTIGSYGYTFGSGTRLTVV.

The chain couples TRBV7-3 to TRBJ1-1; TRBD1 matches 7 bases. The CDR3 consists of 14 residues. Germline assignment: CDR1 SGHTA and CDR2 FQGTGA. With V trimmed by 2 bases and J by 1 base, 1 base remained unmatched. CDR3 loop: CASSLQGENTEAFF. DNA for the CDR3: TGTGCCAGCAGCTTACAGGGGGAGAACACTGAAGCTTTCTTT.

This chain joins TRBV30 and TRBJ1-2; tentative D call: TRBD1 (6 bases). The CDR3 runs to 15 residues. The germline V and J ends were trimmed by 3 bases and 0 bases, with 14 bases remaining between them. Germline CDR1 and CDR2: GTSNPN and SVGIG (reference sequence). The CDR3 DNA reads as TGTGCCTGGAGCTCCAGACAGGTAGCTAACTATGGCTACACCTTC. Translation: CAWSSRQVANYGYTF.

This rearrangement joins TRBV6-5 to TRBJ1-1, with D hard to call. CDR1 MNHEY and CDR2 SVGAGI come from the germline V gene. The V gene lost 4 bases and the J gene lost 1 base, with 10 bases spanning the gap. This CDR3 has 14 amino acids. The DNA for the CDR3 is TGTGCCAGCAGTTTCGGACTTAGGAACACTGAAGCTTTCTTT. Protein: CASSFGLRNTEAFF.

The chain has TRBV2 and TRBJ2-3, with TRBD2 as a possible D gene (5 bases). CDR3 size: 15 residues. V lost 8 bases, J lost 0 bases, and 15 bases lay in between. CDR1 is SNHLY, CDR2 FYNNEI, per germline. For the CDR3, the DNA is TGTGCCAGCCGGCGGGTAATTTTAAGCACAGATACGCAGTATTTT. As protein: CASRRVILSTDTQYF.

The V call is TRBV6-2 or TRBV6-3, the J call TRBJ1-1, with D unresolved. CDR3 length equals 13 residues. CDR1 and CDR2 from the germline V gene are MNHEY and SVGEGT. The V end lost 4 bases, the J end lost 3 bases, and 9 bases lay between the germline ends. The CDR3 coding sequence is TGTGCCAGCAGTTGGCGACGGGACACTGAAGCTTTCTTT. Protein: CASSWRRDTEAFF.

The rearrangement joins TRBV7-9 to TRBJ2-5; tentative D call: TRBD2 (5 bases). V was shortened by 2 bases and J by 10 bases, with 14 bases between the two germline ends. The CDR3 totals 13 residues. Per germline, CDR1 SEHNR and CDR2 FQNEAQ (reference sequence). The CDR3 region is CASSLTAPEGQYF. In DNA, the CDR3 is TGTGCCAGCAGCTTAACCGCCCCCGAGGGCCAGTACTTC.

The chain employs TRBV5-4 and TRBJ2-5; TRBD2 aligns across 8 bases. This CDR3 has 19 amino acids. Germline values: CDR1 SGHNT, CDR2 YYREEE (reference sequence). After removal of 4 bases from V and 1 base from J, the junction contained 18 bases not matched to a gene. The CDR3 DNA reads TGTGCCAGCAGCCCACGGGGGAGCGGGGGAGGAGGGTTCCAAGAGACCCAGTACTTC. Its protein product is CASSPRGSGGGGFQETQYF.

The chain carries TRBV6-6 and TRBJ2-7; possibly TRBD2 for D (5 bases). Germline CDR1 is MNHNY and CDR2 is SVGAGI (reference sequence). V was clipped by 6 bases and J by 0 bases, with 9 bases between them. This CDR3 has 13 residues. This chain's CDR3 is CASSPRGSYEQYF. CDR3 nucleotide sequence: TGTGCCAGCAGCCCCCGGGGCTCCTACGAGCAGTACTTC.

The rearrangement links TRBV13 to TRBJ2-2; TRBD2 agrees at 9 bases. Germline V gene data show CDR1 as PRHDT and CDR2 as FYEKMQ (reference sequence). The CDR3 totals 19 residues. J was trimmed by 4 bases and V by 3 bases; bases with no gene match: 15. The CDR3 sequence is CASSFLAGGPVRSTGELFF. CDR3 DNA sequence: TGTGCCAGCAGCTTCCTCGCGGGAGGGCCGGTACGTAGCACCGGGGAGCTGTTTTTT.

V is TRBV11-2 and J is TRBJ2-7; TRBD1 agrees at 7 bases. CDR3 size: 16 residues. J was trimmed by 0 bases and V by 2 bases; bases with no gene match: 7. From germline, CDR1 is SGHAT and CDR2 FQNNGV. CDR3 protein: CASSLSQGTVSYEQYF. The DNA for the CDR3 is TGTGCCAGCAGCTTATCACAGGGGACAGTCTCCTACGAGCAGTACTTC.

The chain recombines TRBV9 with TRBJ2-1, with 14 bases aligning to TRBD2. V lost 4 bases to trimming and J lost 7 bases; unmatched junction nucleotides: 10. Germline V gene sequence: CDR1 SGDLS, CDR2 YYNGEE. The CDR3 consists of 17 residues. This chain's CDR3 is CASSSSGLAGVRNEQFF. The CDR3 nucleotides read TGTGCCAGCAGCAGCTCGGGACTAGCGGGAGTTAGGAATGAGCAGTTCTTC.